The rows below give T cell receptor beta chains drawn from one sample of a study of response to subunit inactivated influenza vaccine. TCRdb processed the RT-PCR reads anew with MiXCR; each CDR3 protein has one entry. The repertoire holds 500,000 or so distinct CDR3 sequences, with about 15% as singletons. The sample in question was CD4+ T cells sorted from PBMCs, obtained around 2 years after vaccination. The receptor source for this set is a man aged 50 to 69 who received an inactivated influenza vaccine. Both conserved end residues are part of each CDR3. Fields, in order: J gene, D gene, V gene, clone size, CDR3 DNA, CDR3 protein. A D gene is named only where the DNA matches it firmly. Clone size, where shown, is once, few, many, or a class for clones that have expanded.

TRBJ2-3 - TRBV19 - TGTGCCAGTACAGGCACAGATACGCAGTATTTT CASTGTDTQYF
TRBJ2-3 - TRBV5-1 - TGCGCCAGCAGCTTGGCCCCGGTGGGTAACACAGATACGCAGTATTTT CASSLAPVGNTDTQYF
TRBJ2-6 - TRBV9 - TGTGCCAGCAGCGTCACAGACTCTGGGGCCAACGTCCTGACTTTC CASSVTDSGANVLTF
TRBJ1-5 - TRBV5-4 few TGTGCCAGCAGCTTGGACAAAGATCAGCCCCAGCATTTT CASSLDKDQPQHF
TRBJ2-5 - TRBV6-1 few TGTGCCAGCAGCCGGGGGTACCAAGAGACCCAGTACTTC CASSRGYQETQYF
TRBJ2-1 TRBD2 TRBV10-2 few TGCGCCGCGGGAGCCTATGAGCAGTTCTTC CAAGAYEQFF
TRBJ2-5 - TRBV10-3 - TGTGCCATCAGCCAGGGCTCCGAGACCCAGTACTTC CAISQGSETQYF
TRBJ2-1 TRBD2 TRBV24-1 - TGTGCCACCAGTGGGCAAAGCGGGAGGTCCTACAATGAGCAGTTCTTC CATSGQSGRSYNEQFF
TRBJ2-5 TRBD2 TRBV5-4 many TGTGCCAGCAGCCCCGGGACTAGCGGGAGTAACCAAGAGACCCAGTACTTC CASSPGTSGSNQETQYF
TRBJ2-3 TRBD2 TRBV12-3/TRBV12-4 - TGTGCCAGCAGGTCTACTAGCGGGAGCCATACGCAGTATTTT CASRSTSGSHTQYF
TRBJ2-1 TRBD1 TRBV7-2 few TGTGCCAGCAGCTTAGTCCAGGGGGAAAATGAGCAGTTCTTC CASSLVQGENEQFF
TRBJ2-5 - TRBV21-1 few TGTGCCAGCAGCAAGGATTGTACTAGCGGGGGGTATCGAGAGACCCAGTACTTC CASSKDCTSGGYRETQYF
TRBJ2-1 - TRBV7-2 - TGTGCCAGCAGCTTATATGCTGGGAATAATGAGCAGTTCTTC CASSLYAGNNEQFF
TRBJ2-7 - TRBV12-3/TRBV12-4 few TGTGCCAGCAGCCCCCAGGGGGGAGGACAGTACTTC CASSPQGGGQYF
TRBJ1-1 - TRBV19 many TGTGCCAGTAGTAAAATGGGGAGCACTGAAGCTTTCTTT CASSKMGSTEAFF
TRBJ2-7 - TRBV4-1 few TGCGCCAGCAGCCAAGACGGACAGACCTACGAGCAGTACTTC CASSQDGQTYEQYF
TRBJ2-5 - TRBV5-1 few TGCGCCAGCTTTCTAGGCGGACAAGAGACCCAGTACTTC CASFLGGQETQYF
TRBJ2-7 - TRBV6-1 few TGTGCCAGCAGTGAGCGTCCGGGCCCTGACTACGAGCAGTACTTC CASSERPGPDYEQYF
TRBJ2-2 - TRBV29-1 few TGCAGCGTTGTAGCCGGGGAGCTGTTTTTT CSVVAGELFF
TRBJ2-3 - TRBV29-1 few TGCAGCGTTCGAAGGGCGAGTGAGACGCAGTATTTT CSVRRASETQYF
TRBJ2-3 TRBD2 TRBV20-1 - TGCAGTGCTACATCGGGAAGCGGGAGTCAGCCAGATACGCAGTATTTT CSATSGSGSQPDTQYF
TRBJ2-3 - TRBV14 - TGTGCCAGCAGCCACGGATGGGGGCGAGGGACAGATACGCAGTATTTT CASSHGWGRGTDTQYF
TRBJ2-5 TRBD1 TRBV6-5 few TGTGCCAGCAGTTCCCCCGGGACAGGGGGCTCTAAGACCCAGTACTTC CASSSPGTGGSKTQYF
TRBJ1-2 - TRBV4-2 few TGTGCCAGCAGCCAAGGGCAGCGAGGCGACTATGGCTACACCTTC CASSQGQRGDYGYTF
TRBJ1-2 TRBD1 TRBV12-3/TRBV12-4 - TGTGCCAGCAGTTCTTCCCCCGGGACAGCCTATGGCTACACCTTC CASSSSPGTAYGYTF
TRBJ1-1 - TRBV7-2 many TGTGCCAGCAGCTTAGCTGGGGGCCGGACTGAAGCTTTCTTT CASSLAGGRTEAFF
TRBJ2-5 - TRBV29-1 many TGCAGCGTTGAGGCGGGTAGAGAGACCCAGTACTTC CSVEAGRETQYF
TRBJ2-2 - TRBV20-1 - TGCAGTGCTAGCGGGGCGTACACCGGGGAGCTGTTTTTT CSASGAYTGELFF
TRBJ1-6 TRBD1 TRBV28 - TGTGCCAGCACTCCGGGACAGGGAAGTTCACCCCTCCACTTT CASTPGQGSSPLHF
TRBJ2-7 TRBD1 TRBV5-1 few TGCGCCAGCAGCTTGGGGTTGCGGACAGGCACAACAAGTCACTACGAGCAGTACTTC CASSLGLRTGTTSHYEQYF
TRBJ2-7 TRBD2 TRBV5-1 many TGCGCCAGCAGCTTACTAGCGGGAACCTACGAGCAGTACTTC CASSLLAGTYEQYF
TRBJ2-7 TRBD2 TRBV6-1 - TGTGCCAGCGGGACTAGCGGGAACTACGAGCAGTACTTC CASGTSGNYEQYF
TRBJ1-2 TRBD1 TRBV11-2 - TGTGCCAGCAGCTTAATAAGTTGGGACAGGGGGAGTTATGGCTACACCTTC CASSLISWDRGSYGYTF
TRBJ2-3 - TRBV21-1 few TGTGCCAGCAGCAGGGGGGTCGGGGCCGGAGATACGCAGTATTTT CASSRGVGAGDTQYF
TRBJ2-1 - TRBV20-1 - TGCAGTGCTAGAGATCAGCTCCGGCCGGGACTCGGATACAATGAGCAGTTCTTC CSARDQLRPGLGYNEQFF
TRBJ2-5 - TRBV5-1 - TGCGCCAGCAGCTTGGTTGGGATAGGGGAGACCCAGTACTTC CASSLVGIGETQYF
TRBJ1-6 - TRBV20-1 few TGCAGTGCTAGATCCGACAGGTCCAATAATTCACCCCTCCACTTT CSARSDRSNNSPLHF
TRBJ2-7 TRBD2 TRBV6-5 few TGTGCCAGCAGTTACCGGGGGAGGGCCTACGAGCAGTACTTC CASSYRGRAYEQYF
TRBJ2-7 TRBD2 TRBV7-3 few TGTGCCAGCAGCTCGGGACTAGCAGGCGACGAGCAGTACTTC CASSSGLAGDEQYF
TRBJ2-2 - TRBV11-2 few TGTGCCAGCAGCTTAGAGGCCGTGGGACTGTGGTCCGGGGAGCTGTTTTTT CASSLEAVGLWSGELFF
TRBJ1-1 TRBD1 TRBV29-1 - TGCAGCGCCGGACAGGGGGAAGGGACTGAAGCTTTCTTT CSAGQGEGTEAFF
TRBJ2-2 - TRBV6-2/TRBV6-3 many TGTGCCAGCAACGATAAGAACACCGGGGAGCTGTTTTTT CASNDKNTGELFF
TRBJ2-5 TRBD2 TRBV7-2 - TGTGCCAGCACCTACACCGGGACTAGCGACAAGAGTTCCCAGTACTTC CASTYTGTSDKSSQYF
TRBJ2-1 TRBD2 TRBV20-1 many TGCAGTGCTAGGCGGGGGAGCTCCTACAATGAGCAGTTCTTC CSARRGSSYNEQFF
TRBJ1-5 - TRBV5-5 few TGTGCCAGCAGTGACAGACCCGGGCATGAACAGCCCCAGCATTTT CASSDRPGHEQPQHF
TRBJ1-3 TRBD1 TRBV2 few TGTGCCAGCTGGGGCCGACAGGGGGCTGTATTT CASWGRQGAVF